This T cell receptor (beta chain) is drawn from a study of cytomegalovirus exposure and HLA in healthy donors. Healthy bone marrow donors made up the donor group. The PCR made use of 60 Vbeta and 13 Jbeta primers. Libraries were prepared by immunoSEQ multiplex PCR; TCRdb keeps only in-frame clonotypes and omits some of them. The table has some 200,000 clones, around 83% seen once. As concerns this clone: Its matching antigen is unknown.

Overall study findings and caveats: One variant, a missense change in DCLRE1C, was linked in a later analysis to TCR beta V- and J-gene trimming.

Sequencing input: PBMCs. This receptor was identified in a woman aged 45-60 years in good health and CMV-seropositive.

The CDR3 region is CAWGGRTSGTDTQYF. Here the CDR3 DNA reads TGTGCCTGGGGGGGCAGGACTAGCGGGACAGATACGCAGTATTTT. The chain uses TRBV30 and TRBJ2-3; 11 nucleotides match TRBD2. The germline CDR1 and CDR2 sequences are GTSNPN and SVGIG (reference sequence). The CDR3 is made up of 15 amino acids. V lost 5 bases to trimming and J lost 3 bases; unmatched junction nucleotides: 7.